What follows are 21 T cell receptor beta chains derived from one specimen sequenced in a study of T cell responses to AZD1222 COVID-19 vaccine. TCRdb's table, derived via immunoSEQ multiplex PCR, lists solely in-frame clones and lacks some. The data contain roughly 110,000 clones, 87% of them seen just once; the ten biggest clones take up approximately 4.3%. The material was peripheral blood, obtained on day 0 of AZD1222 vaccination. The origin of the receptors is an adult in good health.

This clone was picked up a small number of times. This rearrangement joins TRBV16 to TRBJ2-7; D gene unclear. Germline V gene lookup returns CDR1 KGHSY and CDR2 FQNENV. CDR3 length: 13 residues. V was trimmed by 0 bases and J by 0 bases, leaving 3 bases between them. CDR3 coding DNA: TGTGCCAGCAGCCAATCCCCCTCCTACGAGCAGTACTTC. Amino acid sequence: CASSQSPSYEQYF.

Here the CDR3 DNA reads TGTGCCACCAGCAGAGAATTACAGGGTGGGAACTATGGCTACACCTTC. Translation: CATSRELQGGNYGYTF. This sequence joins TRBV15 and TRBJ1-2, with TRBD1 as a possible D gene (6 bases). Germline V CDR1 and CDR2: LNHNV, YYDKDF (reference sequence). This CDR3 spans 16 amino acids. Trimming pared 0 bases from V and 2 bases from J, leaving 13 bases between.

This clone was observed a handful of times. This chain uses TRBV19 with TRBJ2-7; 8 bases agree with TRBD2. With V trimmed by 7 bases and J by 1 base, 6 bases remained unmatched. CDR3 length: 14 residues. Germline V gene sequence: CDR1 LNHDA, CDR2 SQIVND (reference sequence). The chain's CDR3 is CASMQAGVSYEQYF. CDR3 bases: TGTGCCAGTATGCAAGCGGGAGTATCCTACGAGCAGTACTTC.

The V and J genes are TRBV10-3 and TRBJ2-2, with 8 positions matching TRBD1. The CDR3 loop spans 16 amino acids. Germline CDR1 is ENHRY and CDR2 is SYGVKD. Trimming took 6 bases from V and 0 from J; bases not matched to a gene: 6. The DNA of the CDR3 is TGTGCCATCAGCGAATCAGGGGGCCCGAACACCGGGGAGCTGTTTTTT. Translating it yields CAISESGGPNTGELFF.

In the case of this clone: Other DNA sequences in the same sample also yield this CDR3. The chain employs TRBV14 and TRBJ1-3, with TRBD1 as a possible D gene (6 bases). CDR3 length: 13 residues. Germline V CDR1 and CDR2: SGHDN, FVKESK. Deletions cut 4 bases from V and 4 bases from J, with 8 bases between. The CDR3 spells CASSLGTGNTIYF. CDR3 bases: TGTGCCAGCAGCCTCGGGACAGGAAACACCATATATTTT.

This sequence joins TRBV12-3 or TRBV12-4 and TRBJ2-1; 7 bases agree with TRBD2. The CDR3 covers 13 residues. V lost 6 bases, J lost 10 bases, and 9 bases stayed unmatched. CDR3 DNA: TGTGCCAGCAGCATCTGGGCGGGAGTGGAGCAGTTCTTC. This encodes CASSIWAGVEQFF.

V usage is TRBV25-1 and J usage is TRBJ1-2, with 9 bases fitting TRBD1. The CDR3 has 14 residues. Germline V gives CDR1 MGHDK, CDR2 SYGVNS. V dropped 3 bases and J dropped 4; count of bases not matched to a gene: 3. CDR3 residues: CASSDRDRAYGYTF. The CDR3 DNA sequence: TGTGCCAGCAGTGACCGGGACAGGGCCTATGGCTACACCTTC.

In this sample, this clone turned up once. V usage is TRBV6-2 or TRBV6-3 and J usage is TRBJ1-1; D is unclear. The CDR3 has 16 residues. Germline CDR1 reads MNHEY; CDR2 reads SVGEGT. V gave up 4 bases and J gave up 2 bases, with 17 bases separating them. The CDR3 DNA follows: TGTGCCAGCAGTTTTAGGGTAGATGGACCTAACACTGAAGCTTTCTTT. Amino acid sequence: CASSFRVDGPNTEAFF.

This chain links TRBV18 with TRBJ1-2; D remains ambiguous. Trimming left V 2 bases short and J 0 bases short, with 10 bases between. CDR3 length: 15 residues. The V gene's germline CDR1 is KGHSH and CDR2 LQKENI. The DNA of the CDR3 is TGTGCCAGCTCACCAAACGGAAGATCTAACTATGGCTACACCTTC. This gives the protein CASSPNGRSNYGYTF.

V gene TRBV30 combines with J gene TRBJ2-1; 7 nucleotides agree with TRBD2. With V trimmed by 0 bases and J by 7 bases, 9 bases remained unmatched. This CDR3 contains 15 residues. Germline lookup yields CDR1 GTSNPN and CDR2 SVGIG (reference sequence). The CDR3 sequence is CAWSVPETSLNEQFF. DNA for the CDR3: TGTGCCTGGAGTGTACCCGAGACTAGCTTGAATGAGCAGTTCTTC.

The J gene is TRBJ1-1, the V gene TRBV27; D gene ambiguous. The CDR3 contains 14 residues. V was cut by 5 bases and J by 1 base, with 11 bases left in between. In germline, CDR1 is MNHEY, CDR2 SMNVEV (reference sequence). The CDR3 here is CASSPRAANTEAFF. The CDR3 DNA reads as TGTGCCAGCAGTCCCCGGGCCGCGAACACTGAAGCTTTCTTT.

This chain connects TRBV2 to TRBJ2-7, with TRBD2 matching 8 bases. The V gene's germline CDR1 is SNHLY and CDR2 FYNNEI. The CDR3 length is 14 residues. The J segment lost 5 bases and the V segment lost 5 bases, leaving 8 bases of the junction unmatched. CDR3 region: CASSLKRENNEQYF. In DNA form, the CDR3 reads TGTGCCAGCAGTTTAAAGCGGGAGAATAACGAGCAGTACTTC.

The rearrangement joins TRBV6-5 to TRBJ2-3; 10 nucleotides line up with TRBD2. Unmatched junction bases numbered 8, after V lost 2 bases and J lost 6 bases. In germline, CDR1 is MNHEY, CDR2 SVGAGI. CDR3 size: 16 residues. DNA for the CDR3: TGTGCCAGCAGTTACACTCTAGCGGGAGACGGTGATACGCAGTATTTT. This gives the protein CASSYTLAGDGDTQYF.

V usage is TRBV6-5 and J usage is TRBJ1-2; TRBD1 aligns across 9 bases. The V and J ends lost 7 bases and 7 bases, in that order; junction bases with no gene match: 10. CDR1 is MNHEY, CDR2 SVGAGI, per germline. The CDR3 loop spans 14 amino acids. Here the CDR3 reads CASKPGQGIFGYTF. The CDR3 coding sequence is TGTGCCAGCAAACCGGGACAGGGAATTTTTGGCTACACCTTC.

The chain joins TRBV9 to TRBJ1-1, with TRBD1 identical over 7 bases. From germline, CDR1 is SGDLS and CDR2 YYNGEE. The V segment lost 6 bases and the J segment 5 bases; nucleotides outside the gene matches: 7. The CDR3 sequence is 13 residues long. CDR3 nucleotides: TGTGCCAGCAACAGGGGAGGTGGGACTGAAGCTTTCTTT. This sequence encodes CASNRGGGTEAFF.

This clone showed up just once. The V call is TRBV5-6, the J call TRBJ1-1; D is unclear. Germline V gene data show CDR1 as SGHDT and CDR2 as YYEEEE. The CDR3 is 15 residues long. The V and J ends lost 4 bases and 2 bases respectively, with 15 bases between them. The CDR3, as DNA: TGTGCCAGCAGCCATGGTATAACGGGAAACACTGAAGCTTTCTTT. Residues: CASSHGITGNTEAFF.

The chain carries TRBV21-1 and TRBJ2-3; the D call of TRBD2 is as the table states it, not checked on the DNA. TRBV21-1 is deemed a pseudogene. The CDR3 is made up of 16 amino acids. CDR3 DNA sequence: TGTGCCAGCAGCATCGGGACTAGCGGGAGTACAGATACGCAGTATTTT. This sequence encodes CASSIGTSGSTDTQYF.

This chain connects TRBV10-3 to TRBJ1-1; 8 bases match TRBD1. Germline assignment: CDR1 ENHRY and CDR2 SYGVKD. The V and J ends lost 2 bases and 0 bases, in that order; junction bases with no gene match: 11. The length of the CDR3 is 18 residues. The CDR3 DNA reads TGTGCCATCAGTGAGCCCAGGGGGACAGGACGTCTGAACACTGAAGCTTTCTTT. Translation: CAISEPRGTGRLNTEAFF.

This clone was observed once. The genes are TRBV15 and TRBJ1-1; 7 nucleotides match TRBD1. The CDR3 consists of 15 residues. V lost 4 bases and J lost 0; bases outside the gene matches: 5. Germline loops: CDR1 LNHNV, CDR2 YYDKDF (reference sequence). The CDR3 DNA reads TGTGCCACCAGCACCGGGAGGGGGCTGAACACTGAAGCTTTCTTT. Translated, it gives CATSTGRGLNTEAFF.

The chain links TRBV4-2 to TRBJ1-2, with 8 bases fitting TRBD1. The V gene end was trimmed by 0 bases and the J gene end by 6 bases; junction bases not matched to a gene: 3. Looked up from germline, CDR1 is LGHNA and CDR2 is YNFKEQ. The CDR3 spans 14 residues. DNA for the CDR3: TGTGCCAGCAGCCAAGATCTGGGACAGGATGGCTACACCTTC. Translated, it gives CASSQDLGQDGYTF.

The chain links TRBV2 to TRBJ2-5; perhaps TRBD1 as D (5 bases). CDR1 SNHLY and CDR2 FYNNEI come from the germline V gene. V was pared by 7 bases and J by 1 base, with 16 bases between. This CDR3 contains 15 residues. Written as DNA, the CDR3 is TGTGCCAGCACCAGAACCACAGGTTCCCAAGAGACCCAGTACTTC. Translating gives CASTRTTGSQETQYF.